These T cell receptor beta chains were read from a single sample in a study of cytomegalovirus exposure and HLA in healthy donors. Profiled with immunoSEQ multiplex PCR; TCRdb holds only in-frame clones, not every one. The sample yields about 150,000 clones, more than 75% seen once. Source material: PBMCs. All receptors come from a woman under 30 in good health and CMV-seronegative. Each CDR3 is given with its conserved first and last residue. Fields, in order: J gene, D gene, clone size, V gene, CDR3 protein, CDR3 DNA. D genes are given only for firm matches. Clone size is not always given. Where it is, it says once, few, many or a class for expanded clones.

j_gene: TRBJ1-2; d_gene: .; abundance: .; v_gene: TRBV29-1; CDR3aa: CSVGTVVRGYTF; CDR3nt: TGCAGCGTTGGCACTGTGGTACGTGGCTACACCTTC
j_gene: TRBJ1-5; d_gene: .; abundance: once; v_gene: TRBV14; CDR3aa: CASSPSLRPSGGPQHF; CDR3nt: TGTGCCAGCAGCCCTTCTCTTAGACCCTCCGGAGGGCCCCAGCATTTT
j_gene: TRBJ1-3; d_gene: .; abundance: .; v_gene: TRBV30; CDR3aa: CAWSVLGVLSGNTIYF; CDR3nt: TGTGCCTGGAGTGTACTAGGCGTCCTCTCTGGAAACACCATATATTTT
j_gene: TRBJ2-1; d_gene: TRBD2; abundance: .; v_gene: TRBV7-9; CDR3aa: CASSLVRTSGRREQFF; CDR3nt: TGTGCCAGCAGCTTAGTCCGGACTAGCGGGAGACGAGAGCAGTTCTTC
j_gene: TRBJ2-7; d_gene: .; abundance: .; v_gene: TRBV5-1; CDR3aa: CASSGQYYEQYF; CDR3nt: TGCGCCAGCAGTGGACAGTACTACGAGCAGTACTTC
j_gene: TRBJ1-2; d_gene: .; abundance: few; v_gene: TRBV28; CDR3aa: CASRVNYGYTF; CDR3nt: TGTGCCAGTCGAGTTAACTATGGCTACACCTTC
j_gene: TRBJ1-3; d_gene: .; abundance: .; v_gene: TRBV6-1; CDR3aa: CASRGGGRNTIYF; CDR3nt: TGTGCCAGCAGGGGAGGGGGAAGAAACACCATATATTTT
j_gene: TRBJ2-7; d_gene: TRBD1; abundance: .; v_gene: TRBV7-9; CDR3aa: CASSSAGTGEFYEQYF; CDR3nt: TGTGCCAGCAGCAGTGCCGGGACAGGGGAATTCTACGAGCAGTACTTC
j_gene: TRBJ2-5; d_gene: .; abundance: .; v_gene: TRBV7-2; CDR3aa: CASSFSGRVQETQYF; CDR3nt: TGTGCCAGCAGCTTTTCAGGCAGGGTTCAAGAGACCCAGTACTTC
j_gene: TRBJ2-3; d_gene: TRBD2; abundance: .; v_gene: TRBV5-1; CDR3aa: CASSPGLAAGTDTQYF; CDR3nt: TGCGCCAGCAGCCCCGGACTAGCGGCTGGCACAGATACGCAGTATTTT
j_gene: TRBJ2-7; d_gene: TRBD2; abundance: .; v_gene: TRBV9; CDR3aa: CASSVYSFRGRAESEQYF; CDR3nt: TGTGCCAGCAGCGTCTATTCGTTTAGAGGGAGGGCCGAGAGCGAGCAGTACTTC
j_gene: TRBJ2-7; d_gene: .; abundance: .; v_gene: TRBV4-2; CDR3aa: CASSHAPGTSGYEQYF; CDR3nt: TGTGCCAGCAGCCATGCCCCCGGGACTTCGGGGTACGAGCAGTACTTC
j_gene: TRBJ1-1; d_gene: TRBD1; abundance: once; v_gene: TRBV7-9; CDR3aa: CASSLPGTGSPFAEAFF; CDR3nt: TGTGCCAGCAGCTTGCCCGGGACAGGGTCCCCTTTCGCTGAAGCTTTCTTT
j_gene: TRBJ1-2; d_gene: .; abundance: .; v_gene: TRBV29-1; CDR3aa: CSVLKQGLGYTF; CDR3nt: TGCAGCGTCCTTAAACAGGGTTTGGGCTACACCTTC
j_gene: TRBJ2-5; d_gene: TRBD2; abundance: .; v_gene: TRBV9; CDR3aa: CASSVERAGVSETQYF; CDR3nt: TGTGCCAGCAGCGTAGAGCGAGCGGGAGTGTCGGAGACCCAGTACTTC
j_gene: TRBJ2-5; d_gene: .; abundance: .; v_gene: TRBV4-1; CDR3aa: CASSQVPEAETQYF; CDR3nt: TGCGCCAGCAGCCAAGTTCCGGAGGCGGAGACCCAGTACTTC
j_gene: TRBJ1-1; d_gene: .; abundance: .; v_gene: TRBV21-1; CDR3aa: CARPNHGQGHTEAFF; CDR3nt: TGTGCCAGGCCCAACCATGGACAGGGACACACTGAAGCTTTCTTT
j_gene: TRBJ2-1; d_gene: .; abundance: .; v_gene: TRBV28; CDR3aa: CASRPHGGRRISPYNEQFF; CDR3nt: TGTGCCAGCAGACCTCATGGCGGTAGGCGAATTTCCCCCTACAATGAGCAGTTCTTC
j_gene: TRBJ1-3; d_gene: .; abundance: .; v_gene: TRBV11-2; CDR3aa: CASSLDRPFSGNTIYF; CDR3nt: TGTGCCAGCAGCTTAGACAGGCCCTTCTCTGGAAACACCATATATTTT
j_gene: TRBJ2-7; d_gene: TRBD1; abundance: .; v_gene: TRBV9; CDR3aa: CASSAAAGGTGDHQYF; CDR3nt: TGTGCCAGCAGCGCCGCCGCGGGCGGGACAGGGGATCATCAGTACTTC
j_gene: TRBJ2-7; d_gene: TRBD2; abundance: .; v_gene: TRBV6-6; CDR3aa: CAVTSGGTISYEQYF; CDR3nt: TGTGCCGTGACTAGCGGGGGGACAATATCCTACGAGCAGTACTTC
j_gene: TRBJ2-7; d_gene: TRBD2; abundance: .; v_gene: TRBV28; CDR3aa: CASSPRGLAGGEQYF; CDR3nt: TGTGCCAGCAGTCCAAGGGGACTAGCGGGAGGCGAGCAGTACTTC
j_gene: TRBJ1-6; d_gene: .; abundance: .; v_gene: TRBV27; CDR3aa: CASSFGRGGTPNSPLHF; CDR3nt: TGTGCCAGCAGTTTCGGGAGGGGCGGGACGCCTAATTCACCCCTCCACTTT
j_gene: TRBJ2-3; d_gene: .; abundance: .; v_gene: TRBV7-2; CDR3aa: CASSRQGGSTDTQYF; CDR3nt: TGTGCCAGCAGCCGTCAGGGGGGAAGCACAGATACGCAGTATTTT
j_gene: TRBJ2-2; d_gene: .; abundance: .; v_gene: TRBV7-2; CDR3aa: CASSLAAVYTGELFF; CDR3nt: TGTGCCAGCAGCTTAGCGGCAGTCTACACCGGGGAGCTGTTTTTT
j_gene: TRBJ1-5; d_gene: .; abundance: .; v_gene: TRBV19; CDR3aa: CASSLQSGQPQHF; CDR3nt: TGTGCCAGTAGTCTCCAGTCAGGGCAGCCCCAGCATTTT
j_gene: TRBJ1-6; d_gene: .; abundance: .; v_gene: TRBV5-1; CDR3aa: CASSLAGSRGGTTNSPLHF; CDR3nt: TGCGCCAGCAGCTTGGCGGGGTCTCGCGGGGGCACGACTAATTCACCCCTCCACTTT
j_gene: TRBJ2-5; d_gene: TRBD1; abundance: .; v_gene: TRBV7-9; CDR3aa: CASSLRPGQGTQETQYF; CDR3nt: TGTGCCAGCAGCCTGAGACCGGGACAGGGGACCCAAGAGACCCAGTACTTC
j_gene: TRBJ2-3; d_gene: .; abundance: .; v_gene: TRBV9; CDR3aa: CASSPGTLYTDTQYF; CDR3nt: TGTGCCAGCAGCCCCGGGACTTTGTACACAGATACGCAGTATTTT
j_gene: TRBJ2-3; d_gene: .; abundance: .; v_gene: TRBV5-4; CDR3aa: CASSFGGRSTDTQYF; CDR3nt: TGTGCCAGCAGCTTTGGGGGCCGAAGCACAGATACGCAGTATTTT
j_gene: TRBJ2-1; d_gene: .; abundance: .; v_gene: TRBV18; CDR3aa: CASSPPAQARNNEQFF; CDR3nt: TGTGCCAGCTCACCACCCGCCCAAGCTAGAAACAATGAGCAGTTCTTC
j_gene: TRBJ1-6; d_gene: TRBD1; abundance: .; v_gene: TRBV27; CDR3aa: CASHSNYPGQGRGSPLHF; CDR3nt: TGTGCCAGCCATTCTAACTATCCCGGACAGGGTAGGGGATCACCCCTCCACTTT
j_gene: TRBJ2-7; d_gene: TRBD1; abundance: .; v_gene: TRBV5-6; CDR3aa: CASSEPGTGIAEQYF; CDR3nt: TGTGCCAGCAGCGAACCCGGGACAGGGATTGCCGAGCAGTACTTC
j_gene: TRBJ2-7; d_gene: TRBD2; abundance: .; v_gene: TRBV10-3; CDR3aa: CAIRGLAGGWYEQYF; CDR3nt: TGTGCCATCAGAGGACTAGCGGGAGGGTGGTACGAGCAGTACTTC
j_gene: TRBJ1-2; d_gene: .; abundance: few; v_gene: TRBV29-1; CDR3aa: CSVGVADGYTF; CDR3nt: TGCAGCGTTGGTGTAGCGGATGGCTACACCTTC
j_gene: TRBJ1-3; d_gene: .; abundance: once; v_gene: TRBV30; CDR3aa: CAWSVANAVYF; CDR3nt: TGTGCCTGGAGTGTAGCAAACGCGGTATATTTT
j_gene: TRBJ1-2; d_gene: .; abundance: .; v_gene: TRBV30; CDR3aa: CAWSVSQRLDGHTF; CDR3nt: TGTGCCTGGAGTGTATCGCAGCGCCTCGATGGCCACACCTTC
j_gene: TRBJ2-1; d_gene: TRBD1; abundance: .; v_gene: TRBV5-1; CDR3aa: CASSWTGDNEQFF; CDR3nt: TGCGCCAGCAGCTGGACAGGAGACAATGAGCAGTTCTTC
j_gene: TRBJ2-1; d_gene: TRBD2; abundance: .; v_gene: TRBV28; CDR3aa: CASSLIAGSSYNEQFF; CDR3nt: TGTGCCAGCAGTTTAATAGCGGGGAGCTCCTACAATGAGCAGTTCTTC
j_gene: TRBJ2-5; d_gene: .; abundance: .; v_gene: TRBV18; CDR3aa: CASSPIDSGETQYF; CDR3nt: TGTGCCAGCTCACCGATCGATTCGGGGGAGACCCAGTACTTC
j_gene: TRBJ1-5; d_gene: .; abundance: .; v_gene: TRBV27; CDR3aa: CASSLWGGVISPQHF; CDR3nt: TGTGCCAGCAGTTTATGGGGCGGTGTAATCAGCCCCCAGCATTTT
j_gene: TRBJ2-3; d_gene: TRBD2; abundance: .; v_gene: TRBV9; CDR3aa: CASSWTSGGADADTQYF; CDR3nt: TGTGCCAGCAGTTGGACTAGCGGGGGGGCCGACGCAGATACGCAGTATTTT
j_gene: TRBJ2-7; d_gene: TRBD1; abundance: .; v_gene: TRBV27; CDR3aa: CASSPRTGRGEQYF; CDR3nt: TGTGCCAGCAGTCCCCGGACAGGGCGCGGCGAGCAGTACTTC
j_gene: TRBJ2-7; d_gene: TRBD1; abundance: .; v_gene: TRBV6-5; CDR3aa: CASSPDRDRGYEQYF; CDR3nt: TGTGCCAGCAGTCCCGATCGGGACAGGGGGTACGAGCAGTACTTC
j_gene: TRBJ2-7; d_gene: .; abundance: once; v_gene: TRBV5-1; CDR3aa: CASSLEQGHHEQYF; CDR3nt: TGCGCCAGCAGCTTGGAGCAGGGGCACCACGAGCAGTACTTC
j_gene: TRBJ2-2; d_gene: TRBD2; abundance: .; v_gene: TRBV27; CDR3aa: CASSLIGGRAELAGELFF; CDR3nt: TGTGCCAGCAGTTTAATAGGCGGGAGGGCCGAATTAGCCGGGGAGCTGTTTTTT
j_gene: TRBJ2-1; d_gene: TRBD2; abundance: once; v_gene: TRBV4-3; CDR3aa: CASSPAGGQNNEQFF; CDR3nt: TGCGCCAGCAGCCCAGCGGGGGGACAGAACAATGAGCAGTTCTTC
j_gene: TRBJ2-7; d_gene: .; abundance: .; v_gene: TRBV4-1; CDR3aa: CASSQDRAGGSYEQYF; CDR3nt: TGCGCCAGCAGCCAAGACCGAGCGGGCGGCTCCTACGAGCAGTACTTC
j_gene: TRBJ2-2; d_gene: TRBD2; abundance: .; v_gene: TRBV4-2; CDR3aa: CASSRNTLAGANTGELFF; CDR3nt: TGTGCCAGCAGCCGAAATACATTAGCGGGGGCGAACACCGGGGAGCTGTTTTTT
j_gene: TRBJ1-3; d_gene: .; abundance: .; v_gene: TRBV30; CDR3aa: CAWTMGAKGNTIYF; CDR3nt: TGTGCCTGGACCATGGGAGCTAAGGGAAACACCATATATTTT
j_gene: TRBJ1-2; d_gene: TRBD1; abundance: .; v_gene: TRBV9; CDR3aa: CASSFRDRDYGYTF; CDR3nt: TGTGCCAGCAGCTTCCGGGACAGGGACTATGGCTACACCTTC
j_gene: TRBJ2-3; d_gene: .; abundance: .; v_gene: TRBV6-5; CDR3aa: CASSDGAKDTQYF; CDR3nt: TGTGCCAGCAGTGATGGGGCCAAAGATACGCAGTATTTT
j_gene: TRBJ2-2; d_gene: .; abundance: .; v_gene: TRBV4-3; CDR3aa: CASSRTITGELFF; CDR3nt: TGCGCCAGCAGTCGCACTATCACCGGGGAGCTGTTTTTT
j_gene: TRBJ2-3; d_gene: .; abundance: .; v_gene: TRBV28; CDR3aa: CASSLPGKKGTDTQYF; CDR3nt: TGTGCCAGCAGTCTGCCCGGGAAGAAAGGTACAGATACGCAGTATTTT
j_gene: TRBJ2-7; d_gene: TRBD1; abundance: .; v_gene: TRBV7-2; CDR3aa: CASSLSQGASYEQYF; CDR3nt: TGTGCCAGCAGCTTAAGCCAGGGGGCGTCCTACGAGCAGTACTTC
j_gene: TRBJ2-1; d_gene: TRBD1; abundance: .; v_gene: TRBV7-9; CDR3aa: CASSLGPGQGDNEQFF; CDR3nt: TGTGCCAGCAGCTTAGGTCCGGGACAGGGGGACAATGAGCAGTTCTTC
j_gene: TRBJ1-2; d_gene: .; abundance: .; v_gene: TRBV18; CDR3aa: CASSPSQGSGYTF; CDR3nt: TGTGCCAGCTCACCTTCCCAGGGGAGTGGCTACACCTTC
j_gene: TRBJ1-2; d_gene: .; abundance: once; v_gene: TRBV28; CDR3aa: CASSSQGYGYTF; CDR3nt: TGTGCCAGCAGTTCACAGGGTTATGGCTACACCTTC
j_gene: TRBJ2-5; d_gene: .; abundance: .; v_gene: TRBV21-1; CDR3aa: CASIHVKRDRQETQYF; CDR3nt: TGTGCCAGCATCCATGTCAAAAGGGACAGGCAAGAGACCCAGTACTTC
j_gene: TRBJ2-7; d_gene: .; abundance: .; v_gene: TRBV4-1; CDR3aa: CASSQVPGMQYF; CDR3nt: TGCGCCAGCAGCCAAGTCCCGGGAATGCAGTACTTC